This TCR beta chain stems from a study of blood T cell repertoires in COVID-19. Study at large: Sites across the United States, Italy and Spain contributed samples from acute and convalescent COVID-19. From T cells, B-cell-depleted T cells, or PBMCs came the material, which was cDNA or gDNA.

Per the original data handling: Counts of nucleated cells, estimated from reference gene primer amplification, were obtained. TCRdb keeps only in-frame clones here, not all; method: immunoSEQ multiplex PCR. The V and J calls and the clone size are those of that table, but D and trimming were determined from the DNA. The table lists under 130,000 clones, roughly 85% of them singletons. The germline V gene encodes CDR1 SNHLY and CDR2 FYNNEI. The V end was cut by 3 bases, the J end by 1 base, with 9 bases between. The CDR3 runs to 14 residues. This receptor was taken from a human donor in a cohort sampled during active COVID-19. Sequenced material: peripheral blood. The genes are TRBV2 and TRBJ2-5; D uncertain. The CDR3 DNA is TGTGCCAGCAGTGATGGCTGGAGCCAAGAGACCCAGTACTTC. Translating gives CASSDGWSQETQYF. Together with reference TRBV2 and TRBJ2-5, the CDR3 gives the full variable domain: EPEVTQTPSHQVTQMGQEVILRCVPISNHLYFYWYRQILGQKVEFLVSFYNNEISEKSEIFDDQFSVERPDGSNFTLKIRSTKLEDSAMYFCASSDGWSQETQYFGPGTRLLVL.